A single sample is the source of the 18 T cell receptor beta chains below, sequenced in a study of OX40 agonist ivuxolimab in advanced cancers. The repertoire was sequenced with immunoSEQ multiplex PCR; TCRdb's copy has only in-frame clones and lacks some. Altogether around 56,000 clones are present, about 80% being singletons, with the ten largest covering about 3.8%. The source was CD4+ or CD8+ T cells sorted from blood, collected in a trial of the OX40 agonist ivuxolimab. The source of these receptors is an adult with an advanced solid tumor such as melanoma, head and neck, liver or kidney cancer.

The chain has TRBV7-3 and TRBJ2-1; TRBD2 matches at 11 bases. This CDR3 has 15 amino acids. Germline loops: CDR1 SGHTA, CDR2 FQGTGA. With V trimmed by 2 bases and J by 6 bases, 3 bases remained unmatched. CDR3 DNA: TGTGCCAGCAGCTTAGTACTAGCGGGGGCCAATGAGCAGTTCTTC. It translates to CASSLVLAGANEQFF.

V and J are TRBV2 and TRBJ2-2, with 9 bases aligning to TRBD1. The germline V gene has CDR1 SNHLY and CDR2 FYNNEI. With 7 bases clipped from V and 3 bases from J, the junction kept 9 bases outside the gene matches. The CDR3 runs to 16 residues. In DNA form, the CDR3 reads TGTGCCAGCAAACAGGGGGCTAGCGCCTACACCGGGGAGCTGTTTTTT. Amino acids: CASKQGASAYTGELFF. The variable domain in full, with the rest retrieved from reference TRBV2 and TRBJ2-2, is EPEVTQTPSHQVTQMGQEVILRCVPISNHLYFYWYRQILGQKVEFLVSFYNNEISEKSEIFDDQFSVERPDGSNFTLKIRSTKLEDSAMYFCASKQGASAYTGELFFGEGSRLTVL.

The CDR3 DNA is TGCGCCAGCTTAGCGGGAGCGAGAGATACGCAGTATTTT. It is translated as CASLAGARDTQYF. The rearrangement uses TRBV10-1 and TRBJ2-3, with TRBD2 matching over 9 bases. Germline V CDR1 and CDR2: WNHNN, SYGVQD (reference sequence). CDR3 length: 13 residues. Germline trimming cut 8 bases from V and 5 bases from J; bases unmatched to any gene: 5.

The chain joins TRBV5-5 to TRBJ1-1, with 11 bases identical to TRBD1. V was clipped by 0 bases and J by 10 bases; unmatched bases: 11. This CDR3 spans 16 amino acids. Germline V gene data show CDR1 as SGHKS and CDR2 as YYEKEE (reference sequence). CDR3: CASSLAGVGTGGRAFF. The CDR3 DNA reads TGTGCCAGCAGCTTGGCCGGAGTCGGGACAGGGGGACGAGCTTTCTTT.

This clone was seen just once. This sequence joins TRBV10-3 and TRBJ1-2; D gene uncertain. This CDR3 is 17 amino acids long. V was pared by 4 bases and J by 2 bases, with 20 bases between. The germline gives CDR1 ENHRY, CDR2 SYGVKD. CDR3 region: CAISVGKGRMGNYGYTF. The CDR3 DNA reads TGTGCCATCAGTGTGGGTAAAGGGAGGATGGGAAACTATGGCTACACCTTC.

CDR3 sequence (DNA): TGTGCCAGCAGACCACCGGGACAGGGGGATTCACCCCTCCACTTT. Translation gives CASRPPGQGDSPLHF. The V call is TRBV6-1, the J call TRBJ1-6; 11 bases align to TRBD1. Germline CDR1 and CDR2: MNHNS and SASEGT. Trimming at V came to 6 bases and at J to 8 bases, leaving 6 bases not matched to a gene. This CDR3 comprises 15 residues.

The chain couples TRBV9 to TRBJ2-3; 9 bases map to TRBD2. CDR1 SGDLS and CDR2 YYNGEE come from the germline V gene. There are 15 residues in the CDR3. The V gene end was trimmed by 0 bases and the J gene end by 7 bases; junction bases not matched to a gene: 6. The CDR3 DNA sequence: TGTGCCAGCAGCGTAGTGGAGCGGGGGGCGAATACGCAGTATTTT. Its translation is CASSVVERGANTQYF.

The rearrangement joins TRBV19 to TRBJ1-1; D is undetermined. The V and J ends lost 3 bases and 1 base respectively, with 6 bases between them. The CDR3 totals 13 residues. Germline CDR1 LNHDA, CDR2 SQIVND (reference sequence). Written as DNA, the CDR3 is TGTGCCAGTAGTATGGCGGCGAACACTGAAGCTTTCTTT. This sequence encodes CASSMAANTEAFF.

There are a few counts of this clone. The chain employs TRBV27 and TRBJ1-5; 7 bases align to TRBD1. V was pared by 8 bases and J by 9 bases, with 7 bases of the junction left unmatched. The CDR3 loop spans 12 amino acids. The germline gives CDR1 MNHEY, CDR2 SMNVEV (reference sequence). In DNA, the CDR3 is TGTGCCAGCGCACAGGGGCGTTCGCCCCAGCATTTT. Protein product: CASAQGRSPQHF.

This clone is medium-sized (0.01 to 0.1%) within its sample. This sequence joins TRBV7-9 and TRBJ1-1; D is unresolved. Germline CDR1 SEHNR, CDR2 FQNEAQ (reference sequence). This CDR3 region has 14 residues. Deletions cut 1 base from V and 8 bases from J, with 14 bases between. CDR3 sequence: CASSLGSGVGEAFF. CDR3 sequence (DNA): TGTGCCAGCAGCTTAGGTTCTGGGGTTGGAGAAGCTTTCTTT. The whole variable domain, filled in from reference TRBV7-9 and TRBJ1-1, reads DTGVSQNPRHKITKRGQNVTFRCDPISEHNRLYWYRQTLGQGPEFLTYFQNEAQLEKSRLLSDRFSAERPKGSFSTLEIQRTEQGDSAMYLCASSLGSGVGEAFFGQGTRLTVV.

This clone was recorded a few times. J is TRBJ2-3 and V is TRBV19; D may be TRBD1 (7 bases). The V and J ends lost 7 bases and 6 bases respectively, with 23 bases between them. CDR3 length: 16 amino acids. Germline CDR1 and CDR2: LNHDA and SQIVND (reference sequence). The CDR3 DNA is TGTGCCAGTACACCCCGGCGGGACAGCTATACGGATACGCAGTATTTT. The encoded protein is CASTPRRDSYTDTQYF. The full variable domain, completed using reference TRBV19 and TRBJ2-3, is DGGITQSPKYLFRKEGQNVTLSCEQNLNHDAMYWYRQDPGQGLRLIYYSQIVNDFQKGDIAEGYSVSREKKESFPLTVTSAQKNPTAFYLCASTPRRDSYTDTQYFGPGTRLTVL.

This chain uses TRBV7-8 with TRBJ2-6; D may be TRBD1 (6 bases). This CDR3 contains 16 residues. Trimming removed 5 bases from V and 0 bases from J, with 11 bases in between. The germline CDR1 and CDR2 sequences are SGHVS and FQNEAQ. The DNA for the CDR3 is TGTGCCAGCAGCCTGGGACACCTCTCTGGGGCCAACGTCCTGACTTTC. It codes for CASSLGHLSGANVLTF. Based on the CDR3 plus reference TRBV7-8 and TRBJ2-6, the full variable domain is GAGVSQSPRYKVAKRGQDVALRCDPISGHVSLFWYQQALGQGPEFLTYFQNEAQLDKSGLPSDRFFAERPEGSVSTLKIQRTQQEDSAVYLCASSLGHLSGANVLTFGAGSRLTVL.

The V call is TRBV29-1, the J call TRBJ2-1; 14 bases are shared with TRBD2. Germline V gives CDR1 SQVTM, CDR2 ANQGSEA. Trimming at V came to 7 bases and at J to 10 bases, leaving 9 bases not matched to a gene. The CDR3 length is 14 residues. CDR3 sequence: CSEGGTSGRREQFF. In nucleotides, the CDR3 is TGCAGCGAGGGGGGGACTAGCGGGAGAAGAGAGCAGTTCTTC.

The chain joins TRBV2 to TRBJ2-5; 7 bases agree with TRBD1. The V gene's germline CDR1 is SNHLY and CDR2 FYNNEI. J was trimmed by 4 bases and V by 5 bases; bases with no gene match: 7. The CDR3 totals 14 residues. This CDR3 reads CASSRQGQRETQYF. Here the CDR3 DNA reads TGTGCCAGCAGTCGACAGGGCCAGCGAGAGACCCAGTACTTC.

The rearrangement joins TRBV19 to TRBJ2-3; D is ambiguous. The CDR3 has 15 residues. Trimming took 5 bases from V and 4 from J, leaving 16 bases between them. Germline CDR1 is LNHDA and CDR2 is SQIVND (reference sequence). DNA for the CDR3: TGTGCCAGTAGTGGTCTCCCGATAGGAGCAGATACGCAGTATTTT. Translating gives CASSGLPIGADTQYF.

The genes are TRBV5-1 and TRBJ2-5; D unclear. CDR3 length: 15 amino acids. Germline lookup yields CDR1 SGHRS and CDR2 YFSETQ. The V gene lost 4 bases and the J gene lost 0 bases, with 13 bases spanning the gap. The CDR3 region is CASSPYSFDQETQYF. The DNA for the CDR3 is TGCGCCAGCAGCCCCTACTCATTCGACCAAGAGACCCAGTACTTC.

The chain uses TRBV7-2 and TRBJ2-1, with TRBD1 matching 7 bases. Germline trimming cut 4 bases from V and 6 bases from J; bases unmatched to any gene: 3. CDR1 SGHTA and CDR2 FQGNSA come from the germline V gene. CDR3 length: 13 residues. For the CDR3, the DNA is TGTGCCAGCAGCTACTACAGGGGCAATGAGCAGTTCTTC. Translation: CASSYYRGNEQFF.

This chain joins TRBV18 and TRBJ1-1; possible D gene TRBD1, 5 bases. Trimming took 4 bases from V and 5 from J, leaving 14 bases between them. CDR3 size: 14 residues. Germline CDR1 KGHSH, CDR2 LQKENI. DNA of the CDR3: TGTGCCAGCTCACACGGCCAGGGAATGACTGAAGCTTTCTTT. Translated, it gives CASSHGQGMTEAFF. The variable domain in full, with the rest retrieved from reference TRBV18 and TRBJ1-1, is NAGVMQNPRHLVRRRGQEARLRCSPMKGHSHVYWYRQLPEEGLKFMVYLQKENIIDESGMPKERFSAEFPKEGPSILRIQQVVRGDSAAYFCASSHGQGMTEAFFGQGTRLTVV.